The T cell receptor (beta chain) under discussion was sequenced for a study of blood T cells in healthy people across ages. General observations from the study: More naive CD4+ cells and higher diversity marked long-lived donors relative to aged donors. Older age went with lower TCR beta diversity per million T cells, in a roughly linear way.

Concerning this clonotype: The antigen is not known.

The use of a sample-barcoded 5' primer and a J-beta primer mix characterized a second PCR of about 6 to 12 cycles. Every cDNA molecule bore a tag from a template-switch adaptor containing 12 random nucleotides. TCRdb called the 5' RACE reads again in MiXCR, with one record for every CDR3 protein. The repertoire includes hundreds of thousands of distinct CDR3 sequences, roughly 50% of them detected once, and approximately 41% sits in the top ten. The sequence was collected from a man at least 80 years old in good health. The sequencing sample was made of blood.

For the CDR3, the DNA is TGCAGTGCAAGACAGGCGTCAGAGACCCAGTACTTC. It translates to CSARQASETQYF. The chain recombines TRBV20-1 with TRBJ2-7, with TRBD1 as a possible D gene (6 bases). TRBJ2-5 matches the DNA end more closely, so the J call is doubtful. The CDR3 consists of 12 residues. Germline V gene sequence: CDR1 DFQATT, CDR2 SNEGSKA (reference sequence).